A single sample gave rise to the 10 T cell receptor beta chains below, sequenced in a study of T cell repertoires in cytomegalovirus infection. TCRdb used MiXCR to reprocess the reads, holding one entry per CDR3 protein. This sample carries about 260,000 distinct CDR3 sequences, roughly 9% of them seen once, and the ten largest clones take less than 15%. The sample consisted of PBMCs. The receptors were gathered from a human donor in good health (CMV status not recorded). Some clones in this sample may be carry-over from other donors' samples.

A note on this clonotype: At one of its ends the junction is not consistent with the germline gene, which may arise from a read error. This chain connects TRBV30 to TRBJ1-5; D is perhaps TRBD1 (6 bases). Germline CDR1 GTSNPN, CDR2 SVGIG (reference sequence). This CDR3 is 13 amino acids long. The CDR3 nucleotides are TGTGCCTGCTCACCGGACAGTAATCAGCTCCAGCATTTT. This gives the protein CACSPDSNQLQHF.

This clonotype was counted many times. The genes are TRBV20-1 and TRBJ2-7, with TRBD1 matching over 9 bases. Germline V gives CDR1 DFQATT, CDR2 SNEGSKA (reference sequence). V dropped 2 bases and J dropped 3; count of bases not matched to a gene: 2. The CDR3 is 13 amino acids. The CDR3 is CSARWDRDYEQYF. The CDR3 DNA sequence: TGCAGTGCTAGATGGGACAGGGACTACGAGCAGTACTTC.

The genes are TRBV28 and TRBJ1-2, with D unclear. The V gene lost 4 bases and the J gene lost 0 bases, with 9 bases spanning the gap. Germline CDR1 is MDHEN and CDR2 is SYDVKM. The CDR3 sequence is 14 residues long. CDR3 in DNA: TGTGCCAGCAGTTCCTCCGCAGCTAACTATGGCTACACCTTC. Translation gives CASSSSAANYGYTF.

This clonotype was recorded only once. The DNA of the CDR3 is TGTGCCAGCAGCTTAGCGGAGACAGGGAATGAAAAACTGTTTTTT. It specifies CASSLAETGNEKLFF. The chain is built from TRBV7-9 and TRBJ1-4, with TRBD1 matching 7 bases. Per germline, CDR1 SEHNR and CDR2 FQNEAQ (reference sequence). After removal of 0 bases from V and 5 bases from J, the junction contained 3 bases not matched to a gene. The length of the CDR3 is 15 residues. The whole variable domain, remainder taken from reference TRBV7-9 and TRBJ1-4, is DTGVSQNPRHKITKRGQNVTFRCDPISEHNRLYWYRQTLGQGPEFLTYFQNEAQLEKSRLLSDRFSAERPKGSFSTLEIQRTEQGDSAMYLCASSLAETGNEKLFFGSGTQLSVL.

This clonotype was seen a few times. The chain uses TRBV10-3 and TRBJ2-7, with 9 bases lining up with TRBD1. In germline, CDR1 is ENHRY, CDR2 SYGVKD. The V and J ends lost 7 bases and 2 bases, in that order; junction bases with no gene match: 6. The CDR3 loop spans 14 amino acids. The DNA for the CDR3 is TGTGCCATCACCCCGGGACAGGGAACCTACGAGCAGTACTTC. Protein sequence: CAITPGQGTYEQYF.

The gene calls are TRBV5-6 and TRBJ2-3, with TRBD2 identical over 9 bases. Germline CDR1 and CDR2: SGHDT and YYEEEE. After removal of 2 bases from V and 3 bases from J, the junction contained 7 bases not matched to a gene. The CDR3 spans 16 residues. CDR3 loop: CASSLTLAGSTDTQYF. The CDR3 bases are TGTGCCAGCAGCTTAACCCTAGCGGGATCAACAGATACGCAGTATTTT.

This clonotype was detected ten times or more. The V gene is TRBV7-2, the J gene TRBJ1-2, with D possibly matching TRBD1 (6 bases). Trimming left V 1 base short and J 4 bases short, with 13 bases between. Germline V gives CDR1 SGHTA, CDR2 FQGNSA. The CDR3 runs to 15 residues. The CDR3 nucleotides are TGTGCCAGCAGCTTAGTGGCAGGGGAGGGCTATGGCTACACCTTC. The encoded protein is CASSLVAGEGYGYTF.

CDR3 region: CASSLSSRLRTDTQYF. The CDR3 DNA reads TGTGCCAGCAGTTTATCTTCGAGGCTTAGGACAGATACGCAGTATTTT. The chain links TRBV27 to TRBJ2-3; D uncertain. CDR1 is MNHEY, CDR2 SMNVEV, per germline (reference sequence). Trimming removed 0 bases from V and 3 bases from J, with 13 bases in between. There are 16 residues in the CDR3.

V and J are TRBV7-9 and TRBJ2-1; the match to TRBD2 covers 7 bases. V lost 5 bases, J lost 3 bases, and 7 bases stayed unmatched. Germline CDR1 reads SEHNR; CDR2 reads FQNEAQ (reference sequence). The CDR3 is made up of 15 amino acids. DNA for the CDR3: TGTGCCAGCAGCCCCCGGGGGGTTAGCTACAATGAGCAGTTCTTC. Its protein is CASSPRGVSYNEQFF.

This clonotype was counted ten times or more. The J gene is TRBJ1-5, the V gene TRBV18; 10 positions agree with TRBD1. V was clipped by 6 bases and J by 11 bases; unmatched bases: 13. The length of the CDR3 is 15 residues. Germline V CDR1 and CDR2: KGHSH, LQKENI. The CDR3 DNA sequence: TGTGCCAGCTCTCCTACGGGACAGGGGACGACGACCCAGCATTTT. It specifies CASSPTGQGTTTQHF.